Below are 2 T cell receptor beta chains sequenced from a single sample in a study of blood T cell repertoires in COVID-19. The protocol was immunoSEQ multiplex PCR, while the TCRdb copy is restricted to in-frame clones and leaves out a portion. The table records under 150,000 clones, more than 75% of them present only once. Specimen: peripheral blood. The receptors here all came from a middle-aged man with acute or convalescent COVID-19.

J is TRBJ1-2 and V is TRBV12-3 or TRBV12-4; D ambiguous. V lost 7 bases and J 4 bases, leaving 13 bases between the germline ends. This CDR3 has 13 amino acids. CDR3 region: CASTTGGSYGYTF. CDR3 bases: TGTGCCAGCACCACGGGAGGGTCCTATGGCTACACCTTC.

The J gene is TRBJ1-5, the V gene TRBV21-1; the DNA was not compared with TRBD1, the D call given in the table. TRBV21-1 is reported as a pseudogene. The CDR3 sequence is 17 residues long. The CDR3 region has the DNA TGTGCCAGCAGCAATCCCCCAGAAGTGGCCCCTAATCAGCCCCAGCATTTT. Its protein is CASSNPPEVAPNQPQHF.